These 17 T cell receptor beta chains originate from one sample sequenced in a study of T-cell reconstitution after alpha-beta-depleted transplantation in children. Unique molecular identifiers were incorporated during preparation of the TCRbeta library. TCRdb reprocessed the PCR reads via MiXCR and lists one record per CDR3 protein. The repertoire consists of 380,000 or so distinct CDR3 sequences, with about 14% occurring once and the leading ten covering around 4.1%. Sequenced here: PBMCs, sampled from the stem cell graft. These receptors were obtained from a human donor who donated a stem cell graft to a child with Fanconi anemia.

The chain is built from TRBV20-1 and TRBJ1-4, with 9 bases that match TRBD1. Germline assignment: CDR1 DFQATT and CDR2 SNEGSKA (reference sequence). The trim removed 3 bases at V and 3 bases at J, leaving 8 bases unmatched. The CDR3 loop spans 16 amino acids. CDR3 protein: CSASWGQGRSNEKLFF. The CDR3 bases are TGCAGTGCTAGCTGGGGACAGGGCAGATCTAATGAAAAACTGTTTTTT.

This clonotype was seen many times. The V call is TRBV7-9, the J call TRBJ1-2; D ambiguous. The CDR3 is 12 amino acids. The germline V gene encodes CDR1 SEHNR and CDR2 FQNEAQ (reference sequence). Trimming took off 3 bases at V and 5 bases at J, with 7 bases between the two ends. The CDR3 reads CASSLGFYGYTF. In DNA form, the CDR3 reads TGTGCCAGCAGCTTGGGCTTTTATGGCTACACCTTC.

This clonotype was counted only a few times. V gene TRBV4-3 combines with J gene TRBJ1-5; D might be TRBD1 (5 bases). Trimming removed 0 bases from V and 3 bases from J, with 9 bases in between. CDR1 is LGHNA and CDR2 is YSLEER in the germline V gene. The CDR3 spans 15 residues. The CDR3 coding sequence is TGCGCCAGCAGCCAAGATTCACAGGACAATCAGCCCCAGCATTTT. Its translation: CASSQDSQDNQPQHF.

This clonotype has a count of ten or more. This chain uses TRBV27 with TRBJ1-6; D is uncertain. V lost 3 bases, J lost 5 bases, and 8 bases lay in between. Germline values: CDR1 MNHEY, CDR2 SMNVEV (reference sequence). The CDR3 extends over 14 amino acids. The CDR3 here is CASSFNGDNSPLHF. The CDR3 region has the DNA TGTGCCAGCAGTTTCAACGGGGATAATTCACCCCTCCACTTT.

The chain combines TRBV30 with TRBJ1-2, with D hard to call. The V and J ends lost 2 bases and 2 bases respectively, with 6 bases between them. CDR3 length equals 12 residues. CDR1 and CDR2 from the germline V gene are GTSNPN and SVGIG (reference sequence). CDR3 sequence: CAWSTLNYGYTF. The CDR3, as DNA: TGTGCCTGGAGTACCTTAAACTATGGCTACACCTTC.

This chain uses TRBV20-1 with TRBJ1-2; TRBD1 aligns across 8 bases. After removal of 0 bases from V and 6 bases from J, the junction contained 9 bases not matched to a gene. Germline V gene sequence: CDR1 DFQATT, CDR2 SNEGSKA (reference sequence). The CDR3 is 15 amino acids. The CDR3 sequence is CSARDPMTGADGYTF. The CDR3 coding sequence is TGCAGTGCTAGAGATCCGATGACAGGGGCCGATGGCTACACCTTC.

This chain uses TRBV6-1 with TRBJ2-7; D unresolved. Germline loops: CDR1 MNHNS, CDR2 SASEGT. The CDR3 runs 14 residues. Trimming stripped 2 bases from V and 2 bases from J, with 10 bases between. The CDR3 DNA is TGTGCCAGCAGTGAACCACGCCGGCCCTACGAGCAGTACTTC. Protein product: CASSEPRRPYEQYF.

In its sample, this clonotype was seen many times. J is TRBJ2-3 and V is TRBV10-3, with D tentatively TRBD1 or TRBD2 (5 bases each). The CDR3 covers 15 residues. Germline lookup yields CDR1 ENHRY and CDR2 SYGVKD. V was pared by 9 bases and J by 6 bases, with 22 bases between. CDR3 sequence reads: CAISDKGVSGDTQYF. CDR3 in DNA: TGTGCCATTAGCGACAAAGGGGTCTCGGGCGATACGCAGTATTTT.

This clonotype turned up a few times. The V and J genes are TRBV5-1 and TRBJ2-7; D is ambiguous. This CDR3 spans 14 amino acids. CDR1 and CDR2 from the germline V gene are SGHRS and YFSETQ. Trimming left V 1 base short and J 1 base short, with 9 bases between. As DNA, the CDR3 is TGCGCCAGCAGCTTGTTAGACTCATCCTACGAGCAGTACTTC. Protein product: CASSLLDSSYEQYF. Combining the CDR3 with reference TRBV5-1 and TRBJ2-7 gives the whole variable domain KAGVTQTPRYLIKTRGQQVTLSCSPISGHRSVSWYQQTPGQGLQFLFEYFSETQRNKGNFPGRFSGRQFSNSRSEMNVSTLELGDSALYLCASSLLDSSYEQYFGPGTRLTVT.

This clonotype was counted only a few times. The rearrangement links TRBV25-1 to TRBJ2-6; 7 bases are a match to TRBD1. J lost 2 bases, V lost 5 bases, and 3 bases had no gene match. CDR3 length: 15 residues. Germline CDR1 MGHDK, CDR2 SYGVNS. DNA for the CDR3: TGTGCCAGCAGTACTGGGACAGCTGGGGCCAACGTCCTGACTTTC. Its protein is CASSTGTAGANVLTF.

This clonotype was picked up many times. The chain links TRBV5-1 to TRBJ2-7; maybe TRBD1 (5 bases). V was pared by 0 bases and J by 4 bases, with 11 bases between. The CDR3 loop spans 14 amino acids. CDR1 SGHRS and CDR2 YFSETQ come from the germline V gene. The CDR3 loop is CASSLDQGFYEQYF. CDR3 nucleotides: TGCGCCAGCAGCTTGGATCAGGGTTTTTACGAGCAGTACTTC.

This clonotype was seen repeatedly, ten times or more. The CDR3 loop reads CASSQLGGEETQYF. The CDR3 region has the DNA TGTGCCAGCAGCCAACTCGGGGGGGAAGAGACCCAGTACTTC. The chain is built from TRBV4-2 and TRBJ2-5; 8 bases align to TRBD2. CDR1 and CDR2 from the germline V gene are LGHNA and YNFKEQ. This CDR3 has 14 amino acids. Trimming at V came to 2 bases and at J to 3 bases, leaving 2 bases not matched to a gene.

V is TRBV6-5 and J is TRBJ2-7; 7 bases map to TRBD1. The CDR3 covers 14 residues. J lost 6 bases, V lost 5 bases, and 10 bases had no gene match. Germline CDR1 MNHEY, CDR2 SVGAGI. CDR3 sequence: CASSPQTGILEQYF. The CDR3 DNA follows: TGTGCCAGCAGTCCTCAGACAGGGATCCTCGAGCAGTACTTC.

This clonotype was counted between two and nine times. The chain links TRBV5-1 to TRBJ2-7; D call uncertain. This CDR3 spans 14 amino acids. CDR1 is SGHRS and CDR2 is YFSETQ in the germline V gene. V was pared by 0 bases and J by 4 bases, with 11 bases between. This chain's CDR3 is CASSLGQAGYEQYF. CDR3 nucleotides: TGCGCCAGCAGCTTGGGCCAGGCCGGTTACGAGCAGTACTTC.

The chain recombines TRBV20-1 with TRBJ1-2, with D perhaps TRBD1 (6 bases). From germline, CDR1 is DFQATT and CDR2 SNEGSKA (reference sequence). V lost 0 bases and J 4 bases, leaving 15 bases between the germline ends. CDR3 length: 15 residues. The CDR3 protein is CSARDSYRDIYGYTF. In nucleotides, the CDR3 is TGCAGTGCTAGAGATTCTTACCGGGACATCTATGGCTACACCTTC.

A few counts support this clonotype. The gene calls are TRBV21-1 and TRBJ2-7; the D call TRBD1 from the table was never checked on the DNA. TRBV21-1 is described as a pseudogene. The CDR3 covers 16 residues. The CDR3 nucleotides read TGTGCCAGCAGCTTTCGCCATCGGGACGGTACCTACGAGCAGTACGTC. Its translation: CASSFRHRDGTYEQYV.

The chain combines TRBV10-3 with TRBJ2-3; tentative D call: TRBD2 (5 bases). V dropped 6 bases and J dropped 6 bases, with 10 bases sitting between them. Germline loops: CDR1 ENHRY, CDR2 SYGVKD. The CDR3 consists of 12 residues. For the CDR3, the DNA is TGTGCCATCAGCGGGGTGTGGGATACGCAGTATTTT. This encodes CAISGVWDTQYF.